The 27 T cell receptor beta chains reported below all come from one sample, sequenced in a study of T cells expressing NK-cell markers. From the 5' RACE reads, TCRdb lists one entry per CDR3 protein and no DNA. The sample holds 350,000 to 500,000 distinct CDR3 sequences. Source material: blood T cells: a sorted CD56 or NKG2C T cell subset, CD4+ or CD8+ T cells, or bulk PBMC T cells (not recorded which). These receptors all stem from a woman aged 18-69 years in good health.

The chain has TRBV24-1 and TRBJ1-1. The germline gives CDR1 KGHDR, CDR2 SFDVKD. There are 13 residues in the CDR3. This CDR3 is CATSDYLGTEAFF.

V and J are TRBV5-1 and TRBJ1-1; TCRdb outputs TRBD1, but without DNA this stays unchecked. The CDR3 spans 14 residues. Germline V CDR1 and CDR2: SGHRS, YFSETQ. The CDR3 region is CASSPGAVNTEAFF.

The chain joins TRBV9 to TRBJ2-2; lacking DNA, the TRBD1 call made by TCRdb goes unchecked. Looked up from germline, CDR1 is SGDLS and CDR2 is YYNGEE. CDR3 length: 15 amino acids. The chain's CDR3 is CASTQRDGGTGELFF.

The CDR3 sequence: CASSASLPGPLSEQYF. V gene TRBV28 combines with J gene TRBJ2-7; TCRdb returns TRBD1, unconfirmable since there is no DNA. The CDR3 is 16 residues long. Germline V gene data show CDR1 as MDHEN and CDR2 as SYDVKM.

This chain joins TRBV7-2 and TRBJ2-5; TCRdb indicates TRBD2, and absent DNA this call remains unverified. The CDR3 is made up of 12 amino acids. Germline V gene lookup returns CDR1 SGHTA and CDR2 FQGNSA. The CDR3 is CASSPFRETQYF.

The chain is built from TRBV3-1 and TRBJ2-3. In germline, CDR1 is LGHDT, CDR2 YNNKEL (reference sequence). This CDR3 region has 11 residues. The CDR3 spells CASSLTNTQYF.

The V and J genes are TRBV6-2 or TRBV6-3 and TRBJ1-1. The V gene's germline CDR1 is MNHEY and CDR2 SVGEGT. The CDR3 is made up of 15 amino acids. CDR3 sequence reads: CASSWRDMVNTEAFF.

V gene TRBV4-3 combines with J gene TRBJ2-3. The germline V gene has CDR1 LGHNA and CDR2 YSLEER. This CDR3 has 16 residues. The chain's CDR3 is CASSQDRGGLEDTQYF.

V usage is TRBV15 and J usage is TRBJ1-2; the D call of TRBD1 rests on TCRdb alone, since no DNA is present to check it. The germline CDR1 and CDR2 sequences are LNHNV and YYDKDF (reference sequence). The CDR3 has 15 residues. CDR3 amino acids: CATSRMGELSYGYTF.

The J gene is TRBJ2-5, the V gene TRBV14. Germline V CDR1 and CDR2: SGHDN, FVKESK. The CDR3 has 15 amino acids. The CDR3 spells CASSQGLRLQETQYF.

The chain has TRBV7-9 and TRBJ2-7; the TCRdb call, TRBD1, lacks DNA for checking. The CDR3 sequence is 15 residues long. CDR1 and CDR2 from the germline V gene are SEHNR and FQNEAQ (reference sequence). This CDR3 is CASNPGGRWPYEQYF. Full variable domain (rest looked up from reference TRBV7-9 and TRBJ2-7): DTGVSQNPRHKITKRGQNVTFRCDPISEHNRLYWYRQTLGQGPEFLTYFQNEAQLEKSRLLSDRFSAERPKGSFSTLEIQRTEQGDSAMYLCASNPGGRWPYEQYFGPGTRLTVT.

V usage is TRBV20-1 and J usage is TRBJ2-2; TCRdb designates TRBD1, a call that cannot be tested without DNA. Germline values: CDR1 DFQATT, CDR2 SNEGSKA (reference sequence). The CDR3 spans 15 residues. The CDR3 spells CSASPPGGQTGELFF.

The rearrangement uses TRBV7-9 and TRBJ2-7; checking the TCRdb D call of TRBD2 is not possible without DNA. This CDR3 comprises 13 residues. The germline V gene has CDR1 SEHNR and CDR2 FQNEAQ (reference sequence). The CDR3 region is CASSIGAPYEQYF. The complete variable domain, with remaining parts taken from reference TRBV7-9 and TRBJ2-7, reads DTGVSQNPRHKITKRGQNVTFRCDPISEHNRLYWYRQTLGQGPEFLTYFQNEAQLEKSRLLSDRFSAERPKGSFSTLEIQRTEQGDSAMYLCASSIGAPYEQYFGPGTRLTVT.

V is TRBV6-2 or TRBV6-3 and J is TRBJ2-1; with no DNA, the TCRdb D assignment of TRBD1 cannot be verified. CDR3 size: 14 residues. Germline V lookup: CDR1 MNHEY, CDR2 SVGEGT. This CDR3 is CASSYPGGYNEQFF.

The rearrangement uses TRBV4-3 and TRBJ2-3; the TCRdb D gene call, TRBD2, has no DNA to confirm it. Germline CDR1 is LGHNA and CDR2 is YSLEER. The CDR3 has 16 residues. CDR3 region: CASSQTAGGSTDTQYF.

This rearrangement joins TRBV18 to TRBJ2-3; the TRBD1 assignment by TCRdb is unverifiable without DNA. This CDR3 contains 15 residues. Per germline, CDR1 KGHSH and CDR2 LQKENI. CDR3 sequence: CASSPGLGEGDTQYF.

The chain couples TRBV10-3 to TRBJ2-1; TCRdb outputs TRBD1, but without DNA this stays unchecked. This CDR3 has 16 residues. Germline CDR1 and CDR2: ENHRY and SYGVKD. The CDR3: CAVSKSGTGNYNEQFF.

CDR3 amino acids: CSAHGGWLGPDTQYF. The chain joins TRBV20-1 to TRBJ2-3; the D call of TRBD2 rests on TCRdb alone, since no DNA is present to check it. This CDR3 spans 15 amino acids. CDR1 DFQATT and CDR2 SNEGSKA come from the germline V gene (reference sequence).

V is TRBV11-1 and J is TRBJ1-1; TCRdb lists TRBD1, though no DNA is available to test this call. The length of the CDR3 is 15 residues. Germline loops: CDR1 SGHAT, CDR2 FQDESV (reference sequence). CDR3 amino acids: CASSFGTGGVREAFF.

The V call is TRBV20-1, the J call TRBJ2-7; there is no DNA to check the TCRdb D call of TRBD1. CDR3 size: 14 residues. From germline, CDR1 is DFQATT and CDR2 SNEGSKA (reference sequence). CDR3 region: CSARDRTGRYEQYF.

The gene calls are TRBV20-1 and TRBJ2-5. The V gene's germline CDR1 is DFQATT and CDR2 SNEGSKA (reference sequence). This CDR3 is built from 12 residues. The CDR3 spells CSARTDQETQYF.

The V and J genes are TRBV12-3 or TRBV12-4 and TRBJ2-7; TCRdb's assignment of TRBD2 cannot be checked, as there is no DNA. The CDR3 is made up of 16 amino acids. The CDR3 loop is CASSPPIGRGGYEQYF.

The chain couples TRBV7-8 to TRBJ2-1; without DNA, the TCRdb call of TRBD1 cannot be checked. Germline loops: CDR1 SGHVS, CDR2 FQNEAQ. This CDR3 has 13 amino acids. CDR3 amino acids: CASSPPDGHEQFF.

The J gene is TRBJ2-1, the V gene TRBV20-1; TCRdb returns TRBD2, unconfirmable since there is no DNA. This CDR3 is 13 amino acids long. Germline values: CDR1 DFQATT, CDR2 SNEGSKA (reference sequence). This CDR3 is CSARKALGNEQFF.

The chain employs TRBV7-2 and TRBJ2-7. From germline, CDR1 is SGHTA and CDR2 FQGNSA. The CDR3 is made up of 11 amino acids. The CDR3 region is CASSSQAEQYF.

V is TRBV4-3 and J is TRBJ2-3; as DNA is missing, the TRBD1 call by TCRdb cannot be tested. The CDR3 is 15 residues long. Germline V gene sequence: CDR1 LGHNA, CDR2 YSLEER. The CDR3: CASSQTGTDTDTQYF.

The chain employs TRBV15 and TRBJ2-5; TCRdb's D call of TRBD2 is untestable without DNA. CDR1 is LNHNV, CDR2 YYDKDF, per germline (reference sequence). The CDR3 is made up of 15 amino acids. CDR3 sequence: CATSGSAGGRETQYF.